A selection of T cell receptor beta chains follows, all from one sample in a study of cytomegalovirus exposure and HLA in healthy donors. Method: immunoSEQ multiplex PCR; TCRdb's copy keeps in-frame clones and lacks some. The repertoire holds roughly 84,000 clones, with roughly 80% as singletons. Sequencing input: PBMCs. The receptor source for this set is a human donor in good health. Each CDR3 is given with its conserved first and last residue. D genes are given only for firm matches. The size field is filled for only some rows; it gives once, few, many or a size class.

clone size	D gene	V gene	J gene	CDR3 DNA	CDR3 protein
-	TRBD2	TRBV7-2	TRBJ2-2	TGTGCCAGCGGCCGTAGCGGGTCCTCGGGGGAGCTGTTTTTT	CASGRSGSSGELFF
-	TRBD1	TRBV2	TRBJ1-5	TGTGCCAGCACGGACAGGGCCTATGAGCCCCAGCATTTT	CASTDRAYEPQHF
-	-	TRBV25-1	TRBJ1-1	TGTGCTAGCCGGGAGGGGGGGAGAGGTACTGAAGCTTTCTTT	CASREGGRGTEAFF
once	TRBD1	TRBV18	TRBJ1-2	TGTGCCAGCTCACCACCAACTACAGGGGGTGGCTACACCTTC	CASSPPTTGGGYTF
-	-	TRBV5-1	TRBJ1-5	TGCGCCAGCAGCTTGAGAGGCAGCGCAAATCAGCCCCAGCATTTT	CASSLRGSANQPQHF
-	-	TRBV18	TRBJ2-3	TGTGCCAGCTCACCACGGGGGCGAGATACGCAGTATTTT	CASSPRGRDTQYF
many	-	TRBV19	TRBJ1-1	TGTGCCAGTAAAGGGGGGAACACTGAAGCTTTCTTT	CASKGGNTEAFF
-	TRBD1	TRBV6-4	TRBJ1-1	TGTGCCAGAAGGGGGCCGGGTAGAATAACTGAAGCTTTCTTT	CARRGPGRITEAFF
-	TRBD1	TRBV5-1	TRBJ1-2	TGCGCCAGCAGCCCCGGACAGGCGGGGGGTGGCTACACCTTC	CASSPGQAGGGYTF
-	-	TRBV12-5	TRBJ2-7	TGTGCTAGTGGTTTAGAGGCCGGTTCCTACGAGCAGTACTTC	CASGLEAGSYEQYF
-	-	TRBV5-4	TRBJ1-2	TGTGCCAGCACCCGGCGAGAGGGTGGCTACACCTTC	CASTRREGGYTF
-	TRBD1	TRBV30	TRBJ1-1	TGTGCCTGGATCAGGACAGGCGCGGTTCGTCGGGCGGCTTTCTTT	CAWIRTGAVRRAAFF
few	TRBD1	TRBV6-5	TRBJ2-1	TGTGCCAGCAGCCGACAGGGGAGGTACAATGAGCAGTTCTTC	CASSRQGRYNEQFF